This entry lists 9 T cell receptor beta chains sequenced from one sample in a study of T cell clusters in autoimmune cytopenias. TRB amplification used around 270 ng of peripheral blood genomic DNA. TRB was amplified by touch-down multiplex PCR, primer pools A and B combined. TCRdb reprocessed the multiplex PCR reads; each CDR3 protein has one entry and no DNA is given. Its table lists around 6,700 distinct CDR3 sequences. This sample also appeared in a second study, on T cell repertoires in aging, cancer and after chemotherapy.

Sequenced: peripheral blood. The receptors were sampled from a human donor in good health.

The rearrangement links TRBV10-3 to TRBJ2-1; checking the TCRdb D call of TRBD1 is not possible without DNA. This CDR3 is built from 14 residues. CDR1 is ENHRY, CDR2 SYGVKD, per germline. CDR3 sequence: CAIKTGGGSNEQFF.

V usage is TRBV7-9 and J usage is TRBJ2-7. This CDR3 contains 13 residues. Germline V lookup: CDR1 SEHNR, CDR2 FQNEAQ (reference sequence). Here the CDR3 reads CASSLGRTYEQYF.

The chain employs TRBV12-3 or TRBV12-4 and TRBJ2-7; TCRdb proposes TRBD2, but this gene call is untestable without DNA. CDR3 length: 20 residues. This CDR3 is CASSLALRRLAGASSYEQYF.

Frequency places this clonotype as medium-sized. The chain carries TRBV6-5 and TRBJ2-2; checking the TCRdb D call of TRBD1 is not possible without DNA. Germline CDR1 MNHEY, CDR2 SVGAGI. The CDR3 is 14 residues long. CDR3: CASSPSRGTGELFF.

This clonotype counts as medium-sized by frequency. The chain links TRBV30 to TRBJ2-1; absent DNA, TCRdb's TRBD2 call cannot be checked. The length of the CDR3 is 14 residues. Germline V gene sequence: CDR1 GTSNPN, CDR2 SVGIG (reference sequence). The CDR3 loop is CAWRSFRLAGPGFF.

This sequence joins TRBV27 and TRBJ1-5; TCRdb designates TRBD1, a call that cannot be tested without DNA. The CDR3 loop spans 14 amino acids. Germline assignment: CDR1 MNHEY and CDR2 SMNVEV (reference sequence). The CDR3: CASADTFSDQPQHF.

V gene TRBV5-6 combines with J gene TRBJ2-7; the D gene TCRdb calls, TRBD1, cannot be checked with no DNA. Germline V gene data show CDR1 as SGHDT and CDR2 as YYEEEE. The CDR3 contains 13 residues. This CDR3 reads CASRTGTAQEQYF.

This clonotype registers medium-sized by frequency. V is TRBV30 and J is TRBJ1-2; TCRdb's D call, TRBD1, is unchecked because there is no DNA. CDR3 length: 14 residues. Looked up from germline, CDR1 is GTSNPN and CDR2 is SVGIG (reference sequence). CDR3 protein: CAWSLVGTGEGYTF.

This clonotype shows up as medium-sized (0.01 to 0.1%) by frequency. The chain combines TRBV6-1 with TRBJ2-1. This CDR3 is 11 amino acids long. Germline V gives CDR1 MNHNS, CDR2 SASEGT. The CDR3 sequence is CASSVAEEQFF.